Each of the 7 T cell receptor beta chains below was sequenced from the same sample in a study of cytomegalovirus exposure and HLA in healthy donors. The PCR contained 60 Vbeta and 13 Jbeta primers. Some clones are missing from TCRdb's copy, which holds only in-frame ones; the method was immunoSEQ multiplex PCR. The sample lists more than 100,000 clones, about 60% occurring once. Material: PBMCs. All receptors come from a man aged 40-49 years in good health and CMV-seropositive.

V gene TRBV6-5 combines with J gene TRBJ2-5; D is perhaps TRBD1 (5 bases). Trimming stripped 3 bases from V and 11 bases from J, with 25 bases between. Germline CDR1 reads MNHEY; CDR2 reads SVGAGI. This CDR3 contains 16 residues. CDR3 sequence (DNA): TGTGCCAGCAGTTATTCCCCTGGGGCTAGTACGGGTGAGCAGTACTTC. Its translation is CASSYSPGASTGEQYF.

The rearrangement joins TRBV5-4 to TRBJ2-5; TRBD2 matches at 8 bases. With V trimmed by 4 bases and J by 4 bases, 9 bases remained unmatched. Germline CDR1 and CDR2: SGHNT and YYREEE (reference sequence). CDR3 length equals 15 residues. CDR3: CASSPRLASAETQYF. For the CDR3, the DNA is TGTGCCAGCAGCCCCCGACTAGCGTCGGCAGAGACCCAGTACTTC.

The genes are TRBV23-1 and TRBJ1-3; D remains ambiguous. TRBV23-1 falls under the ORF class, with uncertain function. The CDR3 is 15 residues long. V was pared by 2 bases and J by 0 bases, with 8 bases between. CDR3 sequence reads: CASSQAGYSGNTIYF. CDR3 coding DNA: TGCGCCAGCAGTCAAGCCGGTTACTCTGGAAACACCATATATTTT.

V gene TRBV7-9 combines with J gene TRBJ1-4, with D perhaps TRBD1 (5 bases). The CDR3 spans 14 residues. V lost 5 bases to trimming and J lost 3 bases, with 10 bases between them. Germline V gene data show CDR1 as SEHNR and CDR2 as FQNEAQ (reference sequence). CDR3 sequence reads: CASSLGGANEKLFF. The CDR3 region has the DNA TGTGCCAGCAGCCTGGGGGGGGCTAATGAAAAACTGTTTTTT.

The chain carries TRBV4-2 and TRBJ1-5, with TRBD1 matching 9 bases. The CDR3 sequence is 16 residues long. V lost 0 bases, J lost 7 bases, and 7 bases stayed unmatched. Germline CDR1 is LGHNA and CDR2 is YNFKEQ. The CDR3 sequence: CASSQDTGGVVQPQHF. The CDR3 DNA sequence: TGTGCCAGCAGCCAAGATACAGGGGGCGTTGTGCAGCCCCAGCATTTT.

Details on this clone: The junction differs from germline at one of its ends, possibly a read error. The chain links TRBV7-7 to TRBJ2-1, with D maybe TRBD2 (5 bases). This CDR3 comprises 16 residues. Germline CDR1 and CDR2: SSHAT and FNYEAQ (reference sequence). CDR3: CASSSILASSYNEQFF. CDR3 DNA: TGTGCTAGCAGCTCCATTCTAGCAAGCTCCTACAATGAGCAGTTCTTC.

The chain uses TRBV28 and TRBJ2-1; D is possibly TRBD2 (5 bases). Trimming shortened V by 3 bases and J by 7 bases, and 10 bases separated the two germline ends. Per germline, CDR1 MDHEN and CDR2 SYDVKM. The CDR3 spans 13 residues. CDR3 DNA: TGTGCCAGCAGTTTCGTTGGGGAGAATGAGCAGTTCTTC. Translation: CASSFVGENEQFF.